This T cell receptor beta chain stems from a study of T cell repertoires in cytomegalovirus infection. From germline, CDR1 is LGHDT and CDR2 YNNKEL (reference sequence). Trimming removed 6 bases at V and 5 bases at J, with 17 bases between. The CDR3 runs to 14 residues. Overall study findings and caveats: The ex vivo response was dominated by HLA-C-restricted CMV-specific TCR beta clonotypes. Identification of carriers of CMV plus the relevant HLA was achieved through cumulative public TCR beta family frequency.

In regard to this clonotype: Its antigen is not identified.

TCRdb reprocessed the reads via MiXCR and lists one record per CDR3 protein. The table has hundreds of thousands of distinct CDR3 sequences, about 29% seen once. The receptor's source is a human donor in good health (CMV status not recorded). Some clones in this sample may be carry-over from other donors' samples. The sample was cultured PBMCs, taken from culture after CMV antigen stimulation. This chain uses TRBV3-1 with TRBJ2-7; a weak D match, TRBD1 (6 bases). This CDR3 reads CASREQGFGNEQYF. In DNA, the CDR3 is TGTGCCAGCAGGGAACAGGGATTCGGGAACGAGCAGTACTTC.